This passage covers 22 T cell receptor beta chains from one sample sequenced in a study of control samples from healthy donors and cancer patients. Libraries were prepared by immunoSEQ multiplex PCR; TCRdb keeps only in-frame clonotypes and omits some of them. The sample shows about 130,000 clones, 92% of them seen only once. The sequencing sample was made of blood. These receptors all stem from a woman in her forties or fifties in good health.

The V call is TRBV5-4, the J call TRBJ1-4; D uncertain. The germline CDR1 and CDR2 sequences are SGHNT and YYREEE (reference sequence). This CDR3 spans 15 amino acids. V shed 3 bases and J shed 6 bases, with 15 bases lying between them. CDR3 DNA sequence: TGTGCCAGCAGCTCGGCATCTTCCCTAGATGAAAAACTGTTTTTT. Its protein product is CASSSASSLDEKLFF.

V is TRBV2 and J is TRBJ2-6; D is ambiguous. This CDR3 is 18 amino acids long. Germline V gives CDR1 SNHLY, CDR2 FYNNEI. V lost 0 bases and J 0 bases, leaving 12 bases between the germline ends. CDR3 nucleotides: TGTGCCAGCAGTGAAGCGATAGGTCCCCGCTCTGGGGCCAACGTCCTGACTTTC. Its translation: CASSEAIGPRSGANVLTF.

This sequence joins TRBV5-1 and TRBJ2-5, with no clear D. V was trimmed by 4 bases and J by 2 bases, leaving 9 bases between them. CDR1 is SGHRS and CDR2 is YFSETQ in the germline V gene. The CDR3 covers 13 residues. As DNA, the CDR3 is TGCGCCAGCAGCCGGACGGCTCAAGAGACCCAGTACTTC. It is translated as CASSRTAQETQYF.

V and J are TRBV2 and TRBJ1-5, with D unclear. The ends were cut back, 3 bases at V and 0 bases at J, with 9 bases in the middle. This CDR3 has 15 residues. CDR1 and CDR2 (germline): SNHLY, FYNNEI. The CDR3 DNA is TGTGCCAGCAGTGAGGGAGGAGATAGCAATCAGCCCCAGCATTTT. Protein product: CASSEGGDSNQPQHF. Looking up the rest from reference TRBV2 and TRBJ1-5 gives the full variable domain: EPEVTQTPSHQVTQMGQEVILRCVPISNHLYFYWYRQILGQKVEFLVSFYNNEISEKSEIFDDQFSVERPDGSNFTLKIRSTKLEDSAMYFCASSEGGDSNQPQHFGDGTRLSIL.

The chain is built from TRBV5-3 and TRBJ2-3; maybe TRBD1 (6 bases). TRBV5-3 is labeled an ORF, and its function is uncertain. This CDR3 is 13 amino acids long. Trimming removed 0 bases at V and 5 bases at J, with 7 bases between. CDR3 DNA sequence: TGTGCCAGAAGCTTGGGACAGGAAGATACGCAGTATTTT. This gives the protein CARSLGQEDTQYF.

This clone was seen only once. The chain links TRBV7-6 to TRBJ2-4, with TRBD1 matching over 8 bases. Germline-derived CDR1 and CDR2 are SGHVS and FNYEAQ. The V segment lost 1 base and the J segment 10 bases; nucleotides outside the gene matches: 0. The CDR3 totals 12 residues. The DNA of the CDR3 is TGTGCCAGCAGCTTAGGACAGGGGATTCAGTACTTC. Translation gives CASSLGQGIQYF.

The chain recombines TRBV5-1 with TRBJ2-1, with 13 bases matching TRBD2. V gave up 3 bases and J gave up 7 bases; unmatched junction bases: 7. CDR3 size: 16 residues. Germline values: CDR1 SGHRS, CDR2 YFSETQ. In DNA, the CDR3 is TGCGCCAGCAGCTCCGTCCCGGGACTAGCGGGGAATGAGCAGTTCTTC. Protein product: CASSSVPGLAGNEQFF.

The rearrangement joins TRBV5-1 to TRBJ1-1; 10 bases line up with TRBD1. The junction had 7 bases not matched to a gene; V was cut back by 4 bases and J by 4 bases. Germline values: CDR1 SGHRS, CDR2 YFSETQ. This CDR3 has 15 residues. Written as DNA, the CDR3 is TGCGCCAGCAGCCCGACAGGGGGCTCAGGCACTGAAGCTTTCTTT. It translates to CASSPTGGSGTEAFF.

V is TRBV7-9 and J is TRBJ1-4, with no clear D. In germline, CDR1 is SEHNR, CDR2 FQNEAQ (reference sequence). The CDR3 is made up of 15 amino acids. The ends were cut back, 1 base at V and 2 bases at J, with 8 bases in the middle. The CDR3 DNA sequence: TGTGCCAGCAGCTTAGGGGCTGGGACTAATGAAAAACTGTTTTTT. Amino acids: CASSLGAGTNEKLFF.

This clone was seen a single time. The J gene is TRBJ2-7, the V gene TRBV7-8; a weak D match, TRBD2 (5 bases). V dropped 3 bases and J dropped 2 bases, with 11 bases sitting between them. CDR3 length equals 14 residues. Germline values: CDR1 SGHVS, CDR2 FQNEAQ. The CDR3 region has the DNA TGTGCCAGCAGCTTGGGAGCCACCGCCTACGAGCAGTACTTC. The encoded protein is CASSLGATAYEQYF.

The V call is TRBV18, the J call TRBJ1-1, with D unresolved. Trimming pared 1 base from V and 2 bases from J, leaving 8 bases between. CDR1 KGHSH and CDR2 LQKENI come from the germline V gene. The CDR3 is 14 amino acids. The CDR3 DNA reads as TGTGCCAGCTCACCACTGGGCAGTAACACTGAAGCTTTCTTT. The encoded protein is CASSPLGSNTEAFF. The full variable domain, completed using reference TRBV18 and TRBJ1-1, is NAGVMQNPRHLVRRRGQEARLRCSPMKGHSHVYWYRQLPEEGLKFMVYLQKENIIDESGMPKERFSAEFPKEGPSILRIQQVVRGDSAAYFCASSPLGSNTEAFFGQGTRLTVV.

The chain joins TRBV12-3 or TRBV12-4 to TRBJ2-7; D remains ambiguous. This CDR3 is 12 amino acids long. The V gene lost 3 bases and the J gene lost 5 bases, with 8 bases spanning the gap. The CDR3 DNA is TGTGCCAGCAGTTTTATAGCCGACGAGCAGTACTTC. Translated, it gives CASSFIADEQYF.

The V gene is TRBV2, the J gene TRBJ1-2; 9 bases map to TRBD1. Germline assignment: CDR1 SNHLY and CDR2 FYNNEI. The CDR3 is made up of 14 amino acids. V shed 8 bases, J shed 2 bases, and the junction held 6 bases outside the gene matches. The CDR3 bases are TGTGCCAGCTTACGGGACAGGGTGAACTATGGCTACACCTTC. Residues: CASLRDRVNYGYTF.

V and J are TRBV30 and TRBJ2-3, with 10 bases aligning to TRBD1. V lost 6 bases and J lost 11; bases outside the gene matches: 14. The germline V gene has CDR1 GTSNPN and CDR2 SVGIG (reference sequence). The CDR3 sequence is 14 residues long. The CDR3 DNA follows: TGTGCCTGCACTAGACAGGGGGCATTGGTGGGGCAGTATTTT. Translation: CACTRQGALVGQYF. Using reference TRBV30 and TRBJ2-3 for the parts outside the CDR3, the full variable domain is SQTIHQWPATLVQPVGSPLSLECTVEGTSNPNLYWYRQAAGRGLQLLFYSVGIGQISSEVPQNLSASRPQDRQFILSSKKLLLSDSGFYLCACTRQGALVGQYFGPGTRLTVL.

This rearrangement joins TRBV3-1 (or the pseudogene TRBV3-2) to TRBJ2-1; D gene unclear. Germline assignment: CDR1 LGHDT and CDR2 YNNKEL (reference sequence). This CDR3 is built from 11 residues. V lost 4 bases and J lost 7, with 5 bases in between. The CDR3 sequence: CASSPRNEQFF. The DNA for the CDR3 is TGTGCCAGCAGCCCCCGGAATGAGCAGTTCTTC.

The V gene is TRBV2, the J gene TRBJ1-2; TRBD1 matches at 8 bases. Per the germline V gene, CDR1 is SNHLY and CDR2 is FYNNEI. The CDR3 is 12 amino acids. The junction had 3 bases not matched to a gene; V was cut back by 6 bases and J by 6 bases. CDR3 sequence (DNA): TGTGCCAGCAGGGGACAGGTTCATGGCTACACCTTC. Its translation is CASRGQVHGYTF.

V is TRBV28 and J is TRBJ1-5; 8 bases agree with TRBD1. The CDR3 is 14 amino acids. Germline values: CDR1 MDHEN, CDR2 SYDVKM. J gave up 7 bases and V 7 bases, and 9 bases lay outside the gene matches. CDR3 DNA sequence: TGTGCCAGCACCACAGGGGGAGATGGACAGCCCCAGCATTTT. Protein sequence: CASTTGGDGQPQHF.

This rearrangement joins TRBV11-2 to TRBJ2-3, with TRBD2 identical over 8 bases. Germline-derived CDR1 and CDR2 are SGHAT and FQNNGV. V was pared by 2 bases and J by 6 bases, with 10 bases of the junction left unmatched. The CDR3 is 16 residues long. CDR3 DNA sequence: TGTGCCAGCAGCTTACTGGAGGCGGGAGGTCTTGATACGCAGTATTTT. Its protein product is CASSLLEAGGLDTQYF.

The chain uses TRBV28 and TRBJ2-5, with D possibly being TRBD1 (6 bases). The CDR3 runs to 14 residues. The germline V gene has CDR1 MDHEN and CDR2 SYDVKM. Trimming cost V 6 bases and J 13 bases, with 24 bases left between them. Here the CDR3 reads CASSLSSGQPAGYF. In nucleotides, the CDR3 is TGTGCCAGCAGCCTATCGTCCGGACAGCCGGCAGGGTACTTC.

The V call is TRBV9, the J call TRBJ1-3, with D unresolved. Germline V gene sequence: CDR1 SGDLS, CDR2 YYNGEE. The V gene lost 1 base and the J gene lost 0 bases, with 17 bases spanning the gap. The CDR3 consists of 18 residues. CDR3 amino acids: CASSVKALGSVSGNTIYF. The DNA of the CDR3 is TGTGCCAGCAGCGTAAAAGCGCTAGGGTCTGTCTCTGGAAACACCATATATTTT.

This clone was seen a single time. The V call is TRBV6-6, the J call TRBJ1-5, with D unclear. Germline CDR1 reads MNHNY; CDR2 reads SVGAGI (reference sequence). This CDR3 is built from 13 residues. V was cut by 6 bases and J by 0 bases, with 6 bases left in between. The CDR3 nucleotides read TGTGCCAGCAGCCCGTATAGCAATCAGCCCCAGCATTTT. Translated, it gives CASSPYSNQPQHF.

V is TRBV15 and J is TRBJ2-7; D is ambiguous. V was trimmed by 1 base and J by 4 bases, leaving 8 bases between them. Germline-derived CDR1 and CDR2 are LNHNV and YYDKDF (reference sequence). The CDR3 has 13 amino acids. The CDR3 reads CATSRGLGYEQYF. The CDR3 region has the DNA TGTGCCACCAGCAGAGGTCTGGGGTACGAGCAGTACTTC.